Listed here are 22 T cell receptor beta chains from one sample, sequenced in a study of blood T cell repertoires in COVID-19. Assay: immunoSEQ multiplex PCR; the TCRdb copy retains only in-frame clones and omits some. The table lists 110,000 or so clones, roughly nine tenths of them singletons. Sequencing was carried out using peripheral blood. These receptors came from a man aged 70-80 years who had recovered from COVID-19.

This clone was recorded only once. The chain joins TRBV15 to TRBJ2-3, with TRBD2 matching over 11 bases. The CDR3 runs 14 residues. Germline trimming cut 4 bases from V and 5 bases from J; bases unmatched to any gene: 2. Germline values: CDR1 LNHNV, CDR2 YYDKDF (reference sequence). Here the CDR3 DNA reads TGTGCCACCAGCAAAGGACTAGCGGGAGATACGCAGTATTTT. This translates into CATSKGLAGDTQYF.

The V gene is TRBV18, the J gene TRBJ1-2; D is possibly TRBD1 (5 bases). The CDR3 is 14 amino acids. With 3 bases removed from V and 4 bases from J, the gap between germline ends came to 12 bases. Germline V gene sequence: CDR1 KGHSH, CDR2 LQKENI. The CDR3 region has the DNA TGTGCCAGCTCACCGGGGAGGGGCGTCTATGGCTACACCTTC. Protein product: CASSPGRGVYGYTF.

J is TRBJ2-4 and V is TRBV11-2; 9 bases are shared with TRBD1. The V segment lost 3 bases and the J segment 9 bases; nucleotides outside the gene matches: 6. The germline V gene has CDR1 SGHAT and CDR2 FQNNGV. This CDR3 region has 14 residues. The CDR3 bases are TGTGCCAGCAGCTTCCTGACAGGGGGATCCATTCAGTACTTC. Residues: CASSFLTGGSIQYF. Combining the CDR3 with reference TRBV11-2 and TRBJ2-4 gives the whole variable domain EAGVAQSPRYKIIEKRQSVAFWCNPISGHATLYWYQQILGQGPKLLIQFQNNGVVDDSQLPKDRFSAERLKGVDSTLKIQPAKLEDSAVYLCASSFLTGGSIQYFGAGTRLSVL.

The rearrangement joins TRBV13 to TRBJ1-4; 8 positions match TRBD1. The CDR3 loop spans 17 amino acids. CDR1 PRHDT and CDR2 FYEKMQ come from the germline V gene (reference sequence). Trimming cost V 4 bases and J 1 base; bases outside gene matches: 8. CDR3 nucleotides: TGTGCCAGCAGCTACTCAGGGGGCGCGGGAACTAATGAAAAACTGTTTTTT. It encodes CASSYSGGAGTNEKLFF.

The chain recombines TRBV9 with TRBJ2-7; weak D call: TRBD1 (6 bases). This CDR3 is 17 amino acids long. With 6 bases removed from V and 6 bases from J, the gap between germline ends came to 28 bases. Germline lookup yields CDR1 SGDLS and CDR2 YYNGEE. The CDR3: CASTLGSGKGEGGEQYF. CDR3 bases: TGTGCCAGCACCCTAGGGTCTGGGAAGGGAGAAGGGGGCGAGCAGTACTTC.

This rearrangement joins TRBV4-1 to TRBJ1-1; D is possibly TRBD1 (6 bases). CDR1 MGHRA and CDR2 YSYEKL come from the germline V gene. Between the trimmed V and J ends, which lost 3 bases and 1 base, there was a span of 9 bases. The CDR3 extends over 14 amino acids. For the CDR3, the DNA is TGCGCCAGCAGCCAGAGGGGGGGGAACACTGAAGCTTTCTTT. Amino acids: CASSQRGGNTEAFF.

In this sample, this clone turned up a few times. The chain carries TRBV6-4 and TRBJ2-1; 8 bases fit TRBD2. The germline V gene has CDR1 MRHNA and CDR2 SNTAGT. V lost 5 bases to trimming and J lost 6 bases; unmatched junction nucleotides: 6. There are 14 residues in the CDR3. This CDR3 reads CASSSVGGGNEQFF. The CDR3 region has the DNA TGTGCCAGCAGTTCAGTCGGGGGGGGCAATGAGCAGTTCTTC.

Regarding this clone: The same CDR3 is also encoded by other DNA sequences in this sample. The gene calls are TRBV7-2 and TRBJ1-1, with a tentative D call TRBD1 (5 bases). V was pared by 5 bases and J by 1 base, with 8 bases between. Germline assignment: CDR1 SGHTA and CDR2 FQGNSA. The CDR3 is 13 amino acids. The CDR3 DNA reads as TGTGCCAGCAGCCTTGACAGGAACACTGAAGCTTTCTTT. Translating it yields CASSLDRNTEAFF.

The CDR3, as DNA: TGTGCCAGCGCTCGCCCACAGGGGGGGAATGAAAAACTGTTTTTT. Amino acids: CASARPQGGNEKLFF. This rearrangement joins TRBV28 to TRBJ1-4; 8 bases map to TRBD1. The junction had 10 bases not matched to a gene; V was cut back by 8 bases and J by 5 bases. The CDR3 length is 15 residues. CDR1 and CDR2 (germline): MDHEN, SYDVKM. Complete variable domain (other parts from reference TRBV28 and TRBJ1-4): DVKVTQSSRYLVKRTGEKVFLECVQDMDHENMFWYRQDPGLGLRLIYFSYDVKMKEKGDIPEGYSVSREKKERFSLILESASTNQTSMYLCASARPQGGNEKLFFGSGTQLSVL.

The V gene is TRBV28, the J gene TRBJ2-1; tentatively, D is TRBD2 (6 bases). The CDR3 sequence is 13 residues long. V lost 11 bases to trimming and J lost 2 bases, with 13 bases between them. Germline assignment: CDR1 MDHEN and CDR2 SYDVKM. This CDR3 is CASGGGTYNEQFF. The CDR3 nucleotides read TGTGCCTCCGGGGGAGGAACCTACAATGAGCAGTTCTTC.

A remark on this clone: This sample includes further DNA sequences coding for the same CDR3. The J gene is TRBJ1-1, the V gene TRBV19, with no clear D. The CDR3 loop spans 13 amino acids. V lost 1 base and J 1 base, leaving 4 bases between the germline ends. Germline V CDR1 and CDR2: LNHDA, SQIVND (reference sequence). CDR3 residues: CASSIGRNTEAFF. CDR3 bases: TGTGCCAGTAGTATAGGTAGGAACACTGAAGCTTTCTTT.

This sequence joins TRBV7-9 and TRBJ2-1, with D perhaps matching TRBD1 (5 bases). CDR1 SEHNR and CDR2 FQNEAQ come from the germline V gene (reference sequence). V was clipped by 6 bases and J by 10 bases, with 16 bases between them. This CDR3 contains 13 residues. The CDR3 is CASRPGIGREQFF. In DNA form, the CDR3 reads TGTGCCAGCAGACCAGGGATAGGCCGGGAGCAGTTCTTC. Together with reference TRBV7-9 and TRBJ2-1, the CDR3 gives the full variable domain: DTGVSQNPRHKITKRGQNVTFRCDPISEHNRLYWYRQTLGQGPEFLTYFQNEAQLEKSRLLSDRFSAERPKGSFSTLEIQRTEQGDSAMYLCASRPGIGREQFFGPGTRLTVL.

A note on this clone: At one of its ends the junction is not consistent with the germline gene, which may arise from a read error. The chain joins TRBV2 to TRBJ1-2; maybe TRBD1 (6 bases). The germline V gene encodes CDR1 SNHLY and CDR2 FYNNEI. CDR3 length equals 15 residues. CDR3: CASREGGLYNYGYTF. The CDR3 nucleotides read TGTGCCAGCAGGGAAGGGGGACTATATAACTATGGCTACACCTTC.

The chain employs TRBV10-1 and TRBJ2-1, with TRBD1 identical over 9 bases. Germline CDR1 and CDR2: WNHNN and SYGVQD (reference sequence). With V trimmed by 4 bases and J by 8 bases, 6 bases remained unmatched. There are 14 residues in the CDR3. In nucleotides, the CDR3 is TGCGCCAGCAGTGCCCGGGACAGGGTCCATGAGCAGTTCTTC. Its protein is CASSARDRVHEQFF.

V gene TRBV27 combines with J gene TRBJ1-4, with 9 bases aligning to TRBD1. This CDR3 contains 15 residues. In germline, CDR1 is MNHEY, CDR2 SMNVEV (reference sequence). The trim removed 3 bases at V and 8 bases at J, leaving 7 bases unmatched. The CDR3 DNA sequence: TGTGCCAGCAGTTTTGGCGACAGGGGGGTCGAAAAACTGTTTTTT. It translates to CASSFGDRGVEKLFF.

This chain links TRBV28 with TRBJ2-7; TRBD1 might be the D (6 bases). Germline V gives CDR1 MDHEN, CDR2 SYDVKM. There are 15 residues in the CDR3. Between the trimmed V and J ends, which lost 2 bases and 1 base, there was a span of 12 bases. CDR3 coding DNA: TGTGCCAGCAGTTTACTAACAGGGATTTCCTACGAGCAGTACTTC. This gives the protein CASSLLTGISYEQYF.

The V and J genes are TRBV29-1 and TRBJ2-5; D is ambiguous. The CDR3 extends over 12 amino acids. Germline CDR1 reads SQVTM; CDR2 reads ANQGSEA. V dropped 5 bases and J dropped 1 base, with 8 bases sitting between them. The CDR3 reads CSVRNIQETQYF. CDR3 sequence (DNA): TGCAGCGTTCGAAACATCCAAGAGACCCAGTACTTC.

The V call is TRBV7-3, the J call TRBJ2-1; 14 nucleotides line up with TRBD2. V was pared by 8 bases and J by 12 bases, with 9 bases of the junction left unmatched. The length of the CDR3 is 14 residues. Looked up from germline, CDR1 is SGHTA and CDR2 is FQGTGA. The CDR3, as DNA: TGTGCCAGCCACCCGGGACTAGCGGGAGTGGCGCAGTTCTTC. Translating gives CASHPGLAGVAQFF. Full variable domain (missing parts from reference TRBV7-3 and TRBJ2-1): GAGVSQTPSNKVTEKGKYVELRCDPISGHTALYWYRQSLGQGPEFLIYFQGTGAADDSGLPNDRFFAVRPEGSVSTLKIQRTERGDSAVYLCASHPGLAGVAQFFGPGTRLTVL.

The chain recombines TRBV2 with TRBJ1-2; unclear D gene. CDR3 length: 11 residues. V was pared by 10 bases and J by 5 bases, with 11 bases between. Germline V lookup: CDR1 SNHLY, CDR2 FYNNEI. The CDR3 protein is CATRTFYGYTF. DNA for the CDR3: TGTGCCACCAGGACTTTTTATGGCTACACCTTC.

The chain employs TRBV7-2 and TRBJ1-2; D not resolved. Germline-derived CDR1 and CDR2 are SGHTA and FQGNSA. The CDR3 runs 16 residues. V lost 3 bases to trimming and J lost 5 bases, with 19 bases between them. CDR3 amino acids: CASSFNSPVNHYGYTF. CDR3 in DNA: TGTGCCAGCAGCTTCAACAGTCCGGTCAACCATTATGGCTACACCTTC.

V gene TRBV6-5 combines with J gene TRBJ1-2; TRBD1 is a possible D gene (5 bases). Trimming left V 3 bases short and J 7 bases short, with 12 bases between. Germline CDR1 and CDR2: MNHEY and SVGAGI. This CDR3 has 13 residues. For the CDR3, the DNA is TGTGCCAGCAGTTATTTAGGCCAGGGTGGCTACACCTTC. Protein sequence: CASSYLGQGGYTF.

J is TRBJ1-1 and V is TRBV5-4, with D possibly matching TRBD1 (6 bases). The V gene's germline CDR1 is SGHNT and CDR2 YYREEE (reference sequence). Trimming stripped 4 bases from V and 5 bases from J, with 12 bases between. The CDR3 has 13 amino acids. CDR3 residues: CASSRDIGTEAFF. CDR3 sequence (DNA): TGTGCCAGCAGCCGGGACATAGGAACTGAAGCTTTCTTT. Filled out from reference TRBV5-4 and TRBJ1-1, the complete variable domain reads ETGVTQSPTHLIKTRGQQVTLRCSSQSGHNTVSWYQQALGQGPQFIFQYYREEENGRGNFPPRFSGLQFPNYSSELNVNALELDDSALYLCASSRDIGTEAFFGQGTRLTVV.